This T cell receptor (beta chain) stems from a study of beta chain features in type 1 diabetes. Overall study findings and caveats: Naive, central memory and Treg TCRB repertoires seemed to resemble each other more closely in patients than they did in healthy donors.

Every bit of the isolated RNA underwent reverse transcription, so sequencing read expressed TCRB transcripts. TCRdb keeps only in-frame clones here, not all; method: immunoSEQ multiplex PCR. The sample has under 900,000 clones, about a sixth seen once; the top ten hold 0.02% to 0.025%. In this sample, this clone turned up a few times. Its antigen is not known. Central memory, naive, regulatory and stem cell-like memory CD4+ cells were sorted by CD45RO/CCR7/CD25/CD127/CD95/CD27. The TCR was taken from a woman aged 18 to 35 in good health. Sequences were obtained from naive CD4+ T cells from blood.

The DNA for the CDR3 is TGTGCCAGCAGTGAAAGCGGGAGTCCAGATACGCAGTATTTT. Translating it yields CASSESGSPDTQYF. The chain recombines TRBV25-1 with TRBJ2-3, with 8 bases identical to TRBD2. Germline V lookup: CDR1 MGHDK, CDR2 SYGVNS. V lost 2 bases and J lost 4; bases outside the gene matches: 2. The CDR3 sequence is 14 residues long.